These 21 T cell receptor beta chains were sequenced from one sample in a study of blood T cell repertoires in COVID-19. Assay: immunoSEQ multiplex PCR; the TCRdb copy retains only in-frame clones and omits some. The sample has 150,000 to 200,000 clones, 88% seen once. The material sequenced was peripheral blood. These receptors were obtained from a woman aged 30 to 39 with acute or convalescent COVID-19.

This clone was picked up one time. This CDR3 reads CASSPLKPGQPRYEQYF. The CDR3 DNA sequence: TGTGCCAGCAGTCCCTTAAAACCGGGACAACCCCGATACGAGCAGTACTTC. This chain links TRBV27 with TRBJ2-7, with TRBD1 as a possible D gene (6 bases). The V and J ends lost 5 bases and 4 bases respectively, with 24 bases between them. Germline V CDR1 and CDR2: MNHEY, SMNVEV (reference sequence). The CDR3 spans 17 residues.

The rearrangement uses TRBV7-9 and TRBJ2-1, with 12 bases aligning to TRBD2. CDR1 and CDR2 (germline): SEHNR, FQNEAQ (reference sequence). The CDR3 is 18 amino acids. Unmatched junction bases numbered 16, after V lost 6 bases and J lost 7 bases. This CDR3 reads CASSKRAASGRAVNEQFF. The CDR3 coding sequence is TGTGCCAGCAGTAAAAGAGCGGCTAGCGGGAGGGCCGTTAATGAGCAGTTCTTC.

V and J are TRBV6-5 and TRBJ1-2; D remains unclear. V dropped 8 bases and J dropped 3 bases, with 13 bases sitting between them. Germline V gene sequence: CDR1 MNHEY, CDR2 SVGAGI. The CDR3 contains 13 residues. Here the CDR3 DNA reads TGTGCCAGCCTCGAACGGTCCGACTATGGCTACACCTTC. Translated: CASLERSDYGYTF.

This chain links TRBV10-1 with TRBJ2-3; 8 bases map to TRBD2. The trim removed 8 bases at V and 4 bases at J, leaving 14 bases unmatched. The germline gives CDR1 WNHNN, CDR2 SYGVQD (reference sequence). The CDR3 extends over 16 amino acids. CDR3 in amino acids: CASALSASGSADTQYF. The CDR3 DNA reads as TGCGCCAGCGCCCTCTCAGCGAGCGGGAGTGCAGATACGCAGTATTTT.

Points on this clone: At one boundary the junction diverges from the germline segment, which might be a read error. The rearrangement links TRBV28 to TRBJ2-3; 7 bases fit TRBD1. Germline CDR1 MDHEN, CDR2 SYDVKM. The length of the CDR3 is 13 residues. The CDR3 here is CASGTDPTHTQYF. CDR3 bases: TGTGCCAGTGGGACAGACCCCACACATACGCAGTATTTT.

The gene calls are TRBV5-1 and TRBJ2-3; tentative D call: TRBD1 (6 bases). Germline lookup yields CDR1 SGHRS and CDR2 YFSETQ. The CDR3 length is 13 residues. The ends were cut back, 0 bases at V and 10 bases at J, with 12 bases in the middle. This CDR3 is CASSLVGTPPQYF. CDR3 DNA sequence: TGCGCCAGCAGCTTGGTCGGGACACCTCCGCAGTATTTT. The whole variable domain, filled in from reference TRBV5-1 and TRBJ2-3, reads KAGVTQTPRYLIKTRGQQVTLSCSPISGHRSVSWYQQTPGQGLQFLFEYFSETQRNKGNFPGRFSGRQFSNSRSEMNVSTLELGDSALYLCASSLVGTPPQYFGPGTRLTVL.

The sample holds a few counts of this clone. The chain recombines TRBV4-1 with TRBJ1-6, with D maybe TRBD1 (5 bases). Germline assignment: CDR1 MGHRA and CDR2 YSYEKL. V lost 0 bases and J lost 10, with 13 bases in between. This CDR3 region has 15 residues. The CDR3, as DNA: TGCGCCAGCAGCCAAGACGGTCAGGGCGGCTCACCCCTCCACTTT. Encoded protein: CASSQDGQGGSPLHF.

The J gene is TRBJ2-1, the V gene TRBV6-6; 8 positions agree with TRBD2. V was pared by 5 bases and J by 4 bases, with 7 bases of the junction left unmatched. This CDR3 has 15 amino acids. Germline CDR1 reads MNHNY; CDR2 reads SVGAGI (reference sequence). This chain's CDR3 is CASSAGLEVYNEQFF. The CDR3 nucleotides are TGTGCCAGCAGTGCGGGACTAGAGGTTTACAATGAGCAGTTCTTC.

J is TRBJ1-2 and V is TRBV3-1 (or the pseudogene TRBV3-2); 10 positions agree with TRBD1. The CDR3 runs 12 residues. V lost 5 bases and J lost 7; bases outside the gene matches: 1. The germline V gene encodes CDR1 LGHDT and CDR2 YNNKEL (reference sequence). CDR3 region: CASSGTGVGYTF. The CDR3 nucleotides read TGTGCCAGCAGCGGGACAGGGGTTGGCTACACCTTC.

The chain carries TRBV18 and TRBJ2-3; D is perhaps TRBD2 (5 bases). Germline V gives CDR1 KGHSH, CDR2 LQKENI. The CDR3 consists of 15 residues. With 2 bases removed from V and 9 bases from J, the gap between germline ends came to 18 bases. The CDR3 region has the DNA TGTGCCAGCTCACCAACCGGGCCACTAGGTCAAACGCAGTATTTT. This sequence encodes CASSPTGPLGQTQYF.

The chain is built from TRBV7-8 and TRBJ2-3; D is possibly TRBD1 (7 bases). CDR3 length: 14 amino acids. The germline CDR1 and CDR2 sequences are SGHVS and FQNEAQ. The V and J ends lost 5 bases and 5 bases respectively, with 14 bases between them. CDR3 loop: CASSTQGGQDTQYF. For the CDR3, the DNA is TGTGCCAGCAGCACCCAGGGGGGCCAAGATACGCAGTATTTT.

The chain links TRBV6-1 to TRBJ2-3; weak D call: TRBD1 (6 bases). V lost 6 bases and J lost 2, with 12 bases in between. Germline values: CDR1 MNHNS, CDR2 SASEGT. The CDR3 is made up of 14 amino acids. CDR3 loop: CASSLQGYTDTQYF. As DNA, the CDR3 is TGTGCCAGCAGCTTACAGGGATACACAGATACGCAGTATTTT.

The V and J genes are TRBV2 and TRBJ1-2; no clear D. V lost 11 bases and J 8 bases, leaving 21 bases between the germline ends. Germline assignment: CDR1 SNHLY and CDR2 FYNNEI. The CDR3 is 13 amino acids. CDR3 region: CAGTYERAGGYTF. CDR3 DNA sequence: TGTGCCGGAACCTACGAAAGGGCGGGAGGCTACACCTTC.

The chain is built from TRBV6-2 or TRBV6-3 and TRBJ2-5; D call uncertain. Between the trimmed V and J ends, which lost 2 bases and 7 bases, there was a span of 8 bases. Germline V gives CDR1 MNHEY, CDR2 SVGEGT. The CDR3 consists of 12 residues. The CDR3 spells CASSYPVLTQYF. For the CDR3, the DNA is TGTGCCAGCAGTTACCCCGTCTTGACCCAGTACTTC.

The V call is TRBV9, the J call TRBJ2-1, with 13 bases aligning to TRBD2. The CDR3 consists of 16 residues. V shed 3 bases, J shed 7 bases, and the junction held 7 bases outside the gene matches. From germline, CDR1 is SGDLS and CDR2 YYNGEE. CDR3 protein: CASSARTSGRTNEQFF. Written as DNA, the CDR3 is TGTGCCAGCAGCGCCAGGACTAGCGGGAGAACAAATGAGCAGTTCTTC.

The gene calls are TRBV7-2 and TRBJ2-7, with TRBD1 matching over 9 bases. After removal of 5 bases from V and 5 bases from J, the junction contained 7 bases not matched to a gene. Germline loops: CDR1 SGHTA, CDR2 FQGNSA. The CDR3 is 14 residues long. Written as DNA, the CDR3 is TGTGCCAGCAGCCCGGGGACAGGGCGAAACGAGCAGTACTTC. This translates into CASSPGTGRNEQYF.

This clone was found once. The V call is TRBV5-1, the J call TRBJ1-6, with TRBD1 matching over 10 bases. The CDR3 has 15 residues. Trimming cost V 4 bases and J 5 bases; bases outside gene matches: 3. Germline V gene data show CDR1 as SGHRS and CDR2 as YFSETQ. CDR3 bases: TGCGCCAGCAGCATTGGGACAGGGGATAATTCACCCCTCCACTTT. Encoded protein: CASSIGTGDNSPLHF.

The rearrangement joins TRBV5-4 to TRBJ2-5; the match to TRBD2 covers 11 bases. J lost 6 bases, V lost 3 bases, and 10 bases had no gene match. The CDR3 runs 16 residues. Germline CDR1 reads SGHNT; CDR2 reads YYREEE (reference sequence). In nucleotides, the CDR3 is TGTGCCAGCAGCTACGTAGCGGGAGGGAATGCGCAGACCCAGTACTTC. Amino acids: CASSYVAGGNAQTQYF.

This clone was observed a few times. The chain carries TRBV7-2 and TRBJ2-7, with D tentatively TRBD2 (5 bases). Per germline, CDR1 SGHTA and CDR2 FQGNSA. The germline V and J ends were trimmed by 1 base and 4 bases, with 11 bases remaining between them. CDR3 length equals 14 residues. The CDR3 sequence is CASSLGSGPYEQYF. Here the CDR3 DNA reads TGTGCCAGCAGCTTAGGGAGCGGACCTTACGAGCAGTACTTC.

CDR3 in amino acids: CASSLDKRAGFGQPQHF. CDR3 DNA sequence: TGTGCCAGCAGCTTAGATAAAAGGGCAGGGTTCGGACAGCCCCAGCATTTT. The J gene is TRBJ1-5, the V gene TRBV7-8; perhaps TRBD1 as D (5 bases). V was clipped by 1 base and J by 7 bases, with 20 bases between them. CDR3 length: 17 residues. Germline V gene lookup returns CDR1 SGHVS and CDR2 FQNEAQ.

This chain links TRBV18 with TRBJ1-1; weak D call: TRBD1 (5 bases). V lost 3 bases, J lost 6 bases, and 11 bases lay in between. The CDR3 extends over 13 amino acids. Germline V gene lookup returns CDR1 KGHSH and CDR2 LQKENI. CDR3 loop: CASSPTGDSEAFF. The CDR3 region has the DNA TGTGCCAGCTCACCCACAGGAGACTCTGAAGCTTTCTTT. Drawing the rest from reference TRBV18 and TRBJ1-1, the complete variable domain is NAGVMQNPRHLVRRRGQEARLRCSPMKGHSHVYWYRQLPEEGLKFMVYLQKENIIDESGMPKERFSAEFPKEGPSILRIQQVVRGDSAAYFCASSPTGDSEAFFGQGTRLTVV.